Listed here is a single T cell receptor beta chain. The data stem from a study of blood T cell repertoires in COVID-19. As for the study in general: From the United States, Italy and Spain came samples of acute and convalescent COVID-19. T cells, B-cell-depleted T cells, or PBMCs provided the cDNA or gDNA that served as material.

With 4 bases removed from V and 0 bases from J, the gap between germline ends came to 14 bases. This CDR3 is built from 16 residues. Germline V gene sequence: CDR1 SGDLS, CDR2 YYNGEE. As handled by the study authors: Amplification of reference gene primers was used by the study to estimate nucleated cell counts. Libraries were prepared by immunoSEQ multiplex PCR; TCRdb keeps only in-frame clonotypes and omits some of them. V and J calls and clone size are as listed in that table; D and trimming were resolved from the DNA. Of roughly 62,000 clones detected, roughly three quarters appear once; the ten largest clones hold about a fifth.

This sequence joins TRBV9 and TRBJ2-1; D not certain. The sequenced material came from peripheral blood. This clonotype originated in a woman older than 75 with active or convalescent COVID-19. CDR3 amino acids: CASSSFQAGSYNEQFF. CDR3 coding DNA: TGTGCCAGCAGCTCGTTTCAAGCCGGCTCCTACAATGAGCAGTTCTTC. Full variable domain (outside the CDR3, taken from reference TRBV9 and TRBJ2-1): DSGVTQTPKHLITATGQRVTLRCSPRSGDLSVYWYQQSLDQGLQFLIQYYNGEERAKGNILERFSAQQFPDLHSELNLSSLELGDSALYFCASSSFQAGSYNEQFFGPGTRLTVL.